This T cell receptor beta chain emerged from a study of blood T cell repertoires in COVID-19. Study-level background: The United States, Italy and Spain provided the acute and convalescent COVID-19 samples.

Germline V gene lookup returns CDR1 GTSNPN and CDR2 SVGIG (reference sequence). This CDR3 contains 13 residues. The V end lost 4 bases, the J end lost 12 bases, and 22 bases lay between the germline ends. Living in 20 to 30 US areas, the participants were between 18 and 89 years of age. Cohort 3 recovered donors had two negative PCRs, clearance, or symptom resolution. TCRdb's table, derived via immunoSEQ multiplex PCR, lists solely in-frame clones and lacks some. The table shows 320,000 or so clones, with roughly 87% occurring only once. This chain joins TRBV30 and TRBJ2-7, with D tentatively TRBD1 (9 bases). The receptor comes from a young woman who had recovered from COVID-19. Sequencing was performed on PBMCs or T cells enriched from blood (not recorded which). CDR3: CAWTGGTGFPRYF. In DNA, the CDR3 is TGTGCCTGGACGGGGGGGACAGGGTTCCCCAGGTACTTC.